A single sample is the source of the 10 T cell receptor beta chains below, sequenced in a study of blood T cell repertoires in COVID-19. Measured with immunoSEQ multiplex PCR; TCRdb has only the in-frame clones, and not every one. The sample records roughly 130,000 clones, 90% being singletons. The sample was peripheral blood. These receptors all stem from a man aged 45-65 years with active COVID-19.

The chain employs TRBV2 and TRBJ2-7; D may be TRBD2 (6 bases). Trimming shortened V by 7 bases and J by 3 bases, and 16 bases separated the two germline ends. The CDR3 extends over 14 amino acids. The germline CDR1 and CDR2 sequences are SNHLY and FYNNEI. For the CDR3, the DNA is TGTGCCAGCATTTCAGCGGGCGGCAGCTACGAGCAGTACTTC. Translation: CASISAGGSYEQYF.

The chain's CDR3 is CASSRRQGATYEQYF. The CDR3 region has the DNA TGTGCCAGCAGCCGTCGACAGGGGGCTACCTACGAGCAGTACTTC. This chain uses TRBV5-5 with TRBJ2-7; 10 nucleotides match TRBD1. The V and J ends lost 4 bases and 2 bases, in that order; junction bases with no gene match: 6. This CDR3 comprises 15 residues. Looked up from germline, CDR1 is SGHKS and CDR2 is YYEKEE (reference sequence).

The chain carries TRBV5-1 and TRBJ2-7, with 7 bases lining up with TRBD1. The junction had 10 bases not matched to a gene; V was cut back by 0 bases and J by 7 bases. Germline CDR1 reads SGHRS; CDR2 reads YFSETQ. The CDR3 contains 15 residues. CDR3 DNA: TGCGCCAGCAGCTTGGATGGGACAGCCTTGGTAGAGCAGTACTTC. This gives the protein CASSLDGTALVEQYF.

The chain uses TRBV9 and TRBJ1-4; D uncertain. CDR3 length: 15 amino acids. Germline V lookup: CDR1 SGDLS, CDR2 YYNGEE. The ends were cut back, 4 bases at V and 3 bases at J, with 13 bases in the middle. The chain's CDR3 is CASSPRGVANEKLFF. CDR3 sequence (DNA): TGTGCCAGCAGCCCCCGGGGAGTCGCTAATGAAAAACTGTTTTTT.

This CDR3 is CASSTPGTGDNEQFF. The CDR3 DNA is TGCGCCAGCAGCACTCCCGGGACAGGTGACAATGAGCAGTTCTTC. This rearrangement joins TRBV5-1 to TRBJ2-1, with 8 bases that match TRBD1. The CDR3 loop spans 15 amino acids. Trimming removed 4 bases from V and 5 bases from J; junction bases left unmatched: 8. The germline V gene encodes CDR1 SGHRS and CDR2 YFSETQ. Together with reference TRBV5-1 and TRBJ2-1, the CDR3 gives the full variable domain: KAGVTQTPRYLIKTRGQQVTLSCSPISGHRSVSWYQQTPGQGLQFLFEYFSETQRNKGNFPGRFSGRQFSNSRSEMNVSTLELGDSALYLCASSTPGTGDNEQFFGPGTRLTVL.

The chain employs TRBV19 and TRBJ2-1, with TRBD2 matching 11 bases. This CDR3 contains 16 residues. The V gene's germline CDR1 is LNHDA and CDR2 SQIVND (reference sequence). The ends lost 3 bases at V and 8 bases at J; junction bases unmatched: 9. CDR3 DNA: TGTGCCAGTAGTATGAGACTAGCGGGGACGCTCGATGAGCAGTTCTTC. Protein sequence: CASSMRLAGTLDEQFF.

The rearrangement links TRBV10-2 to TRBJ1-5; D is perhaps TRBD1 (6 bases). Trimming shortened V by 7 bases and J by 1 base, and 8 bases separated the two germline ends. From germline, CDR1 is WSHSY and CDR2 SAAADI. This CDR3 is built from 13 residues. The CDR3 sequence: CASKQGSNQPQHF. For the CDR3, the DNA is TGCGCCAGCAAACAGGGCAGCAATCAGCCCCAGCATTTT.

V and J are TRBV2 and TRBJ2-7, with 9 nucleotides matching TRBD2. The CDR3 loop spans 16 amino acids. V was pared by 5 bases and J by 5 bases, with 13 bases of the junction left unmatched. Germline V CDR1 and CDR2: SNHLY, FYNNEI. This CDR3 is CASSRGASGKLNEQYV. The CDR3 DNA sequence: TGTGCCAGCAGTCGGGGGGCTAGCGGGAAACTAAACGAGCAGTACGTC.

The chain uses TRBV9 and TRBJ1-2, with D perhaps TRBD1 (5 bases). The CDR3 extends over 15 amino acids. V lost 3 bases and J 3 bases, leaving 15 bases between the germline ends. CDR1 is SGDLS, CDR2 YYNGEE, per germline. DNA of the CDR3: TGTGCCAGCAGCGCCCAACAACAGGCGTACTATGGCTACACCTTC. Protein: CASSAQQQAYYGYTF.

This chain links TRBV7-6 with TRBJ2-3, with 8 positions matching TRBD2. Germline trimming cut 5 bases from V and 6 bases from J; bases unmatched to any gene: 16. CDR3 length: 17 amino acids. Germline lookup yields CDR1 SGHVS and CDR2 FNYEAQ. The CDR3 nucleotides read TGTGCCAGCAGCCCCTCCCAGGGAGCGGGGGTGGGGGATACGCAGTATTTT. Its translation is CASSPSQGAGVGDTQYF.